Listed below are T cell receptor beta chains from one sample, sequenced in a study of post-analysis software for immune sequencing data. TCRdb passed the PCR reads through MiXCR, listing each CDR3 protein once. Counted here are fewer than 850,000 distinct CDR3 sequences, roughly 46% occurring once; the ten biggest clones make up roughly 4.4%. Source material: blood. Receptors originate from a girl aged 10 to 17 with multiple sclerosis. CDR3s include the opening cysteine and the closing phenylalanine or tryptophan. D genes are given only for firm matches.

d_gene	j_gene	v_gene	CDR3aa
TRBD2	TRBJ2-2	TRBV9	CASSVATASGRIYTGELFF
NA	TRBJ1-5	TRBV4-3	CASSQEGINQPQHF
NA	TRBJ2-7	TRBV5-1	CASKRDWQTSYEQYF
TRBD2	TRBJ2-3	TRBV7-9	CASSTGQELAGVRSDTQYF
NA	TRBJ2-1	TRBV19	CASSIGAPNEQFF
NA	NA	TRBV12-3/TRBV12-4	CASSRPSDEQYF
TRBD1	TRBJ2-1	TRBV10-3	CAARSHTGANNEQFF
NA	TRBJ2-7	TRBV6-1	CASSENPNYAYEQYF
NA	TRBJ2-7	TRBV6-2/TRBV6-3	CASRRDLSSYEQYF
NA	TRBJ2-2	TRBV10-3	CAISETGITGELFF
TRBD2	TRBJ2-1	TRBV20-1	CSARARRLARNEQFF
TRBD2	TRBJ2-5	TRBV11-1	CASSPYRGLAAKETQYF
NA	TRBJ2-5	TRBV12-3/TRBV12-4	CSSSLWGTETQYF
NA	TRBJ2-3	TRBV12-3/TRBV12-4	CASSTPLQAITDTQYF
NA	NA	TRBV20-1	CSARDSGNTIYF
TRBD1	TRBJ2-7	TRBV20-1	CSARIGDRAYF
NA	TRBJ1-6	TRBV12-3/TRBV12-4	CASSLASSNSPLHF
NA	TRBJ1-1	TRBV5-1	CASSLQFVNTEAFF
NA	TRBJ2-4	TRBV12-3/TRBV12-4	CASSRQISSRDIQYF
TRBD2	TRBJ2-3	TRBV30	CAWTPGVAGPGDTQYF
NA	TRBJ1-1	TRBV6-6	CASSKKTEAFF
NA	TRBJ1-1	TRBV5-1	CASSSGLDTEAFF
TRBD2	TRBJ2-7	TRBV7-8	CASSLGTSGSVYEQYF
TRBD2	TRBJ2-1	TRBV4-2	CASSQDGTRNEQFF
NA	TRBJ2-7	TRBV3-1	CASSPLTGYEQYF
TRBD2	TRBJ2-7	TRBV29-1	CSVSGRPGGEQYF
NA	TRBJ2-3	TRBV4-3	CASSQDDTLGGHTDTQYF
TRBD2	TRBJ2-1	TRBV10-3	CAISEGAPGLAEPYNEQFF
TRBD2	TRBJ2-1	TRBV29-1	CSVGGAGTSVVNEQFF
TRBD1	TRBJ1-6	TRBV5-6	CASSSRGQGWNSPLHF
TRBD1	TRBJ1-2	TRBV4-3	CASSLRAGGEGGYTF
NA	TRBJ2-2	TRBV29-1	CSVGLANGGINTGELFF
NA	TRBJ1-1	TRBV27	CASSPPGALGTEAFF
NA	TRBJ1-1	TRBV12-3/TRBV12-4	CASSGHENTEAFF
NA	TRBJ2-3	TRBV3-1	CASSQEADLVDTQYF
TRBD1	TRBJ1-2	TRBV12-3/TRBV12-4	CASGLGTEAYGYTF
TRBD1	TRBJ2-7	TRBV29-1	CSVLGGSSYEQYF
TRBD2	TRBJ2-5	TRBV5-4	CASSLKITSGAQETQYF
NA	TRBJ2-1	TRBV16	CASSPLGAASYNEQFF
NA	NA	TRBV27	CASSCGSAYNEQYF
NA	TRBJ2-1	TRBV24-1	CATSDYDSSGEQFF
NA	TRBJ1-2	TRBV24-1	CATSGKGWDYGYTF
NA	TRBJ2-7	TRBV29-1	CSGRGGNYEQYF
NA	TRBJ2-7	TRBV4-2	CASSQVAADEQYF